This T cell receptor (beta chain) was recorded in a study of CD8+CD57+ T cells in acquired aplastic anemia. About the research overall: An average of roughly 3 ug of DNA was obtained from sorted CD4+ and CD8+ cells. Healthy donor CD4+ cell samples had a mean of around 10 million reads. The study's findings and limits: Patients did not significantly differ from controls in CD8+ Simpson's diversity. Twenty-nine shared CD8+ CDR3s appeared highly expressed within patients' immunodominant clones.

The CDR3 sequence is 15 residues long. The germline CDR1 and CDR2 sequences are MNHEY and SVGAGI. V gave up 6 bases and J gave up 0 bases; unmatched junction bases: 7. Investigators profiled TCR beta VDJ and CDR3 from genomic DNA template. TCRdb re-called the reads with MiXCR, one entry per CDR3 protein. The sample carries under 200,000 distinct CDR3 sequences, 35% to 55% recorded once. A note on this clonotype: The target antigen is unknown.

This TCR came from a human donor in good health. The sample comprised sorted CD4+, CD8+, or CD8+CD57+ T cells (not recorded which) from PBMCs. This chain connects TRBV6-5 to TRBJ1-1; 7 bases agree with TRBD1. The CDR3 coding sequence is TGTGCCAGCAGCCTTACTACAGGGGTGAACACTGAAGCTTTCTTT. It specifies CASSLTTGVNTEAFF.